Listed below are T cell receptor beta chains from one sample, sequenced in a study of cytomegalovirus exposure and HLA in healthy donors. Assay used: immunoSEQ multiplex PCR; TCRdb lists only in-frame clones, some missing. The sample consists of 110,000 to 150,000 clones, around 77% of them appearing once. The sequencing input was PBMCs. The source is a man between 18 and 29 years old in good health and CMV-seronegative. The CDR3 runs from the conserved cysteine through the conserved F or W. The order of the fields is J gene, V gene, CDR3 length, CDR3 protein.

>TRBJ2-1|TRBV11-2|12
CASSSDRDEQFF
>TRBJ1-2|TRBV7-8|16
CASSLGQGDINYGYTF
>TRBJ2-5|TRBV2|15
CASSEFRRDKETQYF
>TRBJ2-1|TRBV6-4|16
CASSSSGGASSNEQFF
>TRBJ1-5|TRBV27|15
CASSPFEGSNQPQHF
>TRBJ1-6|TRBV4-3|14
CASSQRGTESPLHF
>TRBJ2-1|TRBV13|15
CASSSFRDSYNEQFF
>TRBJ2-1|TRBV11-3|14
CASSNGPSYNEQFF
>TRBJ1-1|TRBV5-5|15
CASSLVGRGGTEAFF
>TRBJ1-5|TRBV2|13
CAGRQAHNQPQHF
>TRBJ1-2|TRBV6-5|13
CASRARDLGGYTF
>TRBJ2-6|TRBV2|15
CASSDWASGANVLTF
>TRBJ1-1|TRBV6-4|14
CASRPDRMNTEAFF
>TRBJ1-1|TRBV29-1|12
CSADRGFTEAFF
>TRBJ2-1|TRBV4-3|17
CASSQGFLGQGRNEQFF
>TRBJ2-3|TRBV10-1|15
CASIRLAGMRDTQYF
>TRBJ2-5|TRBV9|13
CASTGTAQETQYF
>TRBJ1-3|TRBV7-2|15
CASSPQDRAGNTIYF
>TRBJ1-4|TRBV9|16
CASSPRPGRTNEKLFF
>TRBJ1-2|TRBV5-4|16
CASSSGQGGLSRGYTF
>TRBJ2-2|TRBV6-5|12
CASKDTHGELFF
>TRBJ2-7|TRBV7-2|19
CASSPPTSGAIIRSYEQYF
>TRBJ2-5|TRBV2|16
CASSAAGGTSQETQYF
>TRBJ1-5|TRBV30|14
CAWSHLTLVGPQHF
>TRBJ1-2|TRBV7-6|14
CASSLDRVGYGYTF
>TRBJ2-5|TRBV5-4|13
CAGSLPGTKTQYF
>TRBJ1-2|TRBV6-6|15
CASSSPSGTGGGYTF
>TRBJ2-1|TRBV12-5|13
CASGPPTGHEQFF
>TRBJ2-6|TRBV7-3|22
CASSLKAPGLAGGPSGANVLTF
>TRBJ1-1|TRBV4-2|15
CASSQDIQAFSEAFF
>TRBJ2-7|TRBV12-5|16
CASGLVPADRVYEQYF
>TRBJ2-5|TRBV6-1|15
CASSGRGWERETQYF
>TRBJ2-7|TRBV13|14
CASSPYYGQVKQYF
>TRBJ2-2|TRBV4-3|17
CASSQDTVRVDTGELFF
>TRBJ2-7|TRBV9|13
CASSAGDWDEQYF
>TRBJ1-2|TRBV9|12
CASSAQGDGYTF
>TRBJ1-2|TRBV12-5|12
CASGLGGIGYTF
>TRBJ2-1|TRBV21-1|14
CASSKGVKGAEQFF
>TRBJ1-2|TRBV5-6|15
CASSPEDRGNYGYTF
>TRBJ2-5|TRBV11-2|13
CASSLSGEETQYF
>TRBJ1-6|TRBV27|16
CASSLRDYTYNSPLHF
>TRBJ1-5|TRBV19|14
CASSIVRGSQPQHF
>TRBJ1-5|TRBV6-5|15
CASSYSWGGGQPQHF
>TRBJ2-2|TRBV9|16
CASSVEPQANTGELFF
>TRBJ1-2|TRBV5-8|14
CASSLWAGSCGYTF
>TRBJ2-5|TRBV6-6|13
CASRKTREETQYF
>TRBJ1-1|TRBV11-3|16
CASSHSWRERRSEAFF
>TRBJ2-1|TRBV2|12
CASRDRRDEQFF
>TRBJ1-2|TRBV5-1|14
CASSSGTGNYGYTF
>TRBJ1-1|TRBV15|16
CATSDRVGGKNTEAFF
>TRBJ1-1|TRBV7-9|12
CSSSPQGTEAFF
>TRBJ1-2|TRBV6-5|13
CASSPGQLYGYTF
>TRBJ2-5|TRBV7-8|13
CASRTGSQETQYF
>TRBJ1-1|TRBV9|14
CASSVGHLNTEAFF
>TRBJ1-2|TRBV5-1|14
CASTMDTTRDGYTF
>TRBJ2-3|TRBV6-6|12
CASSYPEDTQYF
>-|TRBV5-6|11
CASRNEYEQYF